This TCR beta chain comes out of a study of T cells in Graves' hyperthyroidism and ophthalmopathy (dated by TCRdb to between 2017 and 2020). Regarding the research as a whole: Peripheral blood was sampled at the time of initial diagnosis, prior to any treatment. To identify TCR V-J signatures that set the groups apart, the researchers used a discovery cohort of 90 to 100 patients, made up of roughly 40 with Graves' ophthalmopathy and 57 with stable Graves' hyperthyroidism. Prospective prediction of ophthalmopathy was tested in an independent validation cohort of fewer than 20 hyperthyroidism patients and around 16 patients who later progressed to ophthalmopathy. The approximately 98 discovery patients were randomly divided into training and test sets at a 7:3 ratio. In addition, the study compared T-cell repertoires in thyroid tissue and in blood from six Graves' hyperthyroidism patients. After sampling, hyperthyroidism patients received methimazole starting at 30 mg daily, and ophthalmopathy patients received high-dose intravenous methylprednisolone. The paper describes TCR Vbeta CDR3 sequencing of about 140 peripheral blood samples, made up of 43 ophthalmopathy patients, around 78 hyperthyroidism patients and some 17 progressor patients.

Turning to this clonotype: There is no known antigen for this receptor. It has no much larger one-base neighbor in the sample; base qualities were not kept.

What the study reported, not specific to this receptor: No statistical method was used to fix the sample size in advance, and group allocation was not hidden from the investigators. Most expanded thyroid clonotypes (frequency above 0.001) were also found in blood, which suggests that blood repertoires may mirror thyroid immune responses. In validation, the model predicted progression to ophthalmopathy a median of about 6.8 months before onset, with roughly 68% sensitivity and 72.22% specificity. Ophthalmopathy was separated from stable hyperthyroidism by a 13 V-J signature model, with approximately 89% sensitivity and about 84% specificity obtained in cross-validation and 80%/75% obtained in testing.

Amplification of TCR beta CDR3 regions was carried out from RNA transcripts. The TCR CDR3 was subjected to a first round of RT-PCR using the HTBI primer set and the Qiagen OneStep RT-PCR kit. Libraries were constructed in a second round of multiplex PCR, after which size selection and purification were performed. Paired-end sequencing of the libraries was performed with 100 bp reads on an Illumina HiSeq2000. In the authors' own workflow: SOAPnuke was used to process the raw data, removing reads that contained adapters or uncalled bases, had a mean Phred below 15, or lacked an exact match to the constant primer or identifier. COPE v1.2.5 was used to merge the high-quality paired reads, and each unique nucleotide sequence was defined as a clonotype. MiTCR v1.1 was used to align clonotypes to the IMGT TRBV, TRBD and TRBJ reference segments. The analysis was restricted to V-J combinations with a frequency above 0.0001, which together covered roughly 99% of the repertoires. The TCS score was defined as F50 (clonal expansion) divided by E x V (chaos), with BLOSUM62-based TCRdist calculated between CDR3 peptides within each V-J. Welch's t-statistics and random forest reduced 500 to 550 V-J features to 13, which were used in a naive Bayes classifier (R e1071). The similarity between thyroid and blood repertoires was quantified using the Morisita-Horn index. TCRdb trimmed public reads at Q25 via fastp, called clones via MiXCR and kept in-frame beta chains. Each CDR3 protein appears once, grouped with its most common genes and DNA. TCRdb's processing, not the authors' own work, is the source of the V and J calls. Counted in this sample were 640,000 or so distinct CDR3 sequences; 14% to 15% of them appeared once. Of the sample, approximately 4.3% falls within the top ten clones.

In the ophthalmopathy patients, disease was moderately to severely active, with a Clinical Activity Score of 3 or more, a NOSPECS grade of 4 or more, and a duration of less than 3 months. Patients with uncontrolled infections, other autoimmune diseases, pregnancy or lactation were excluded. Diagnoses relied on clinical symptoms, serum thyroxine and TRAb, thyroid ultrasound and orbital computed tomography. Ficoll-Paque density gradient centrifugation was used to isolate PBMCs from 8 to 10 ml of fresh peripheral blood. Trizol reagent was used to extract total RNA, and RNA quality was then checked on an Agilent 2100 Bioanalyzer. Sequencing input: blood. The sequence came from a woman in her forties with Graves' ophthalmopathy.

CDR3 region: CASSQYTPDQPQHF. The DNA is TGCGCCAGCAGCCAGTATACCCCGGACCAGCCCCAGCATTTT. The receptor chain draws on TRBV4-1 and TRBJ1-5; no D gene can be assigned with confidence. V drops 3 bases and J drops 7 bases, leaving 13 bases in between. Looking up the germline V gene yields CDR1 MGHRA and CDR2 YSYEKL. The CDR3 has 14 amino acids, counting the end cysteine and phenylalanine. The entry retains the CDR3 DNA only, 42 bases that are in frame from base 1.